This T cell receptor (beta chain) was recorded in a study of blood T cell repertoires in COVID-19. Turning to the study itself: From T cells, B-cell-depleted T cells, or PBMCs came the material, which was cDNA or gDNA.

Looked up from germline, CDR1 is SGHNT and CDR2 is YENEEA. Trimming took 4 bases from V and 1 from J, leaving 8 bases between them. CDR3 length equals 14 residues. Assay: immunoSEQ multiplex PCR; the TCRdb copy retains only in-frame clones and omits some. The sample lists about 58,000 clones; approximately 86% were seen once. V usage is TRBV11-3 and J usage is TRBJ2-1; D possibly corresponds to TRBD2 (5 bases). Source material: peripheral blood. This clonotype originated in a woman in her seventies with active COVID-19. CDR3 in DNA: TGTGCCAGCAGCTGGAGCGGTTCCTACAATGAGCAGTTCTTC. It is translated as CASSWSGSYNEQFF.